This T cell receptor beta chain comes out of a study of shared clonotypes between healthy human individuals. General observations from the study: Investigators collected only blood, and repertoires in tissues likely differ. The study found lower generation probabilities in non-shared clonotypes than in those shared by all four donors. An expected dependence of interdonor clonotype sharing on sequencing depth was noted. The study found about 5% of naive CD4 clonotypes shared across a few donors.

The germline gives CDR1 SQVTM, CDR2 ANQGSEA. CDR3 length equals 13 residues. V gave up 5 bases and J gave up 2 bases, with 9 bases separating them. Note on this clone: The antigen is undetermined.

This table comes from immunoSEQ multiplex PCR, and its TCRdb copy is limited to in-frame clones, with some not included. The sample holds around 990,000 clones, about 80% seen once. The sequenced sample consisted of memory CD4+ T cells from PBMCs. The sample's subset: CD45RA-negative fraction. The chain combines TRBV29-1 with TRBJ2-2; D is unresolved. This TCR was sampled from a man between 18 and 29 years old in good health. Some clones in this sample may be carry-over from other donors' samples. The CDR3 sequence: CSVRRANTGELFF. DNA of the CDR3: TGCAGCGTTCGAAGGGCCAACACCGGGGAGCTGTTTTTT.